These T cell receptor beta chains were read from a single sample in a study of blood T cells in healthy people across ages. In TCRdb, the 5' RACE reads were re-called with MiXCR into one record per CDR3 protein. The profile covers about 970,000 distinct CDR3 sequences, with roughly 51% appearing a single time and 20% to 25% taken by the ten largest. What was sequenced was blood. Source of these receptors: a woman aged 55-70 years in good health. CDR3s include the opening cysteine and the closing phenylalanine or tryptophan. The D gene is left open where the match is weak. A row's size may be missing; if present it is once, few, many or a size class.

few	TRBV9	TRBJ2-7	-	CASSAQISSYEQYF	TGTGCCAGCAGCGCCCAGATTAGCTCCTACGAGCAGTACTTC
few	TRBV5-1	TRBJ2-3	-	CASRARERGDTQYF	TGCGCCAGCAGGGCGCGGGAGAGGGGGGATACGCAGTATTTT
-	TRBV6-5	TRBJ2-5	TRBD1	CASRPNRGFTYEQYF	TGTGCCAGCAGACCAAACAGGGGGTTCACCTACGAACAGTACTTC
-	TRBV5-1	TRBJ2-7	-	CASSRESGHTYEQYF	TGCGCCAGCAGCCGCGAGTCGGGGCATACCTACGAGCAGTACTTC
-	TRBV30	TRBJ2-7	TRBD2	CACIAGGLYEQYF	TGTGCCTGTATAGCGGGAGGGTTGTACGAGCAGTACTTC
once	TRBV7-9	TRBJ2-7	-	CASSPPGGASYEQYF	TGTGCCAGCAGCCCCCCAGGCGGAGCCTCCTACGAGCAGTACTTC
-	TRBV11-2	TRBJ1-1	TRBD1	CASREQGITEAFF	TGTGCCAGCAGGGAACAGGGGATCACTGAAGCTTTCTTT
-	TRBV18	TRBJ1-1	-	CASSRGVTEAFF	TGTGCCAGCTCACGGGGGGTGACTGAAGCTTTCTTT
many	TRBV4-1	TRBJ2-4	-	CASSPSFYRQGNIQYF	TGCGCCAGCAGCCCCTCTTTTTACCGACAAGGAAACATTCAGTACTTC
few	TRBV4-1	TRBJ2-3	TRBD2	CASSPIAGVPDTQYF	TGCGCCAGCAGCCCAATAGCGGGAGTGCCAGATACGCAGTATTTT
once	TRBV28	TRBJ1-1	-	CAGSPTGSTEAFF	TGTGCCGGCAGTCCTACTGGGTCCACTGAAGCTTTCTTT
few	TRBV6-5	TRBJ1-5	TRBD1	CASSYSRQGNQPQHF	TGTGCCAGCAGTTACTCGAGACAGGGGAATCAGCCCCAGCATTTT
once	TRBV4-2	TRBJ2-5	-	CASSQDRQKQYF	TGTGCCAGCAGCCAGGACAGACAGAAGCAGTACTTC
few	TRBV24-1	TRBJ2-4	-	CATSDVGTHIQYF	TGTGCCACCAGTGATGTCGGGACCCACATTCAGTACTTC
-	TRBV4-2	TRBJ2-5	TRBD2	CASSQGREAQETQYF	TGTGCCAGCAGCCAGGGGCGGGAGGCGCAAGAGACCCAGTACTTC
once	TRBV10-3	TRBJ2-7	-	CAISESQGFSYEQYF	TGTGCCATCAGTGAGTCGCAGGGTTTTTCCTACGAGCAGTACTTC
-	TRBV7-2	TRBJ2-3	TRBD2	CASSSGRGYAYF	TGTGCCAGCAGCTCCGGGAGGGGTTACGCGTATTTT
-	TRBV27	TRBJ2-6	-	CASGTGGANVLTF	TGTGCCAGCGGTACGGGTGGGGCCAACGTCCTGACTTTC
-	TRBV5-6	TRBJ1-2	-	CASSAGRQELGGYTF	TGTGCCAGCAGCGCGGGGAGACAGGAATTAGGTGGCTACACCTTC
few	TRBV20-1	TRBJ2-1	-	CSAASLAPRYNEQFF	TGCAGTGCTGCAAGCTTGGCCCCACGATACAATGAGCAGTTCTTC
-	TRBV25-1	TRBJ2-5	-	CASRHGAYEQHF	TGTGCCAGCAGACATGGGGCCTACGAGCAGCACTTC
-	TRBV28	TRBJ2-1	TRBD2	CASSSPGLAGGGNGQFF	TGTGCCAGCAGTTCCCCGGGACTAGCGGGAGGGGGAAATGGGCAGTTCTTC
-	TRBV28	TRBJ2-7	-	CASKDGFYEQYF	TGTGCCAGCAAAGATGGATTCTACGAGCAGTACTTC
few	TRBV7-2	TRBJ2-5	TRBD2	CASSSSLAGGRETQYF	TGTGCCAGCAGCTCCTCGCTAGCGGGAGGTCGAGAGACCCAGTACTTC
-	TRBV4-2	TRBJ1-4	-	CASSQGIATSLTTNGKLFF	TGTGCCAGCAGCCAAGGAATCGCAACTAGCTTAACAACTAATGGAAAACTGTTTTTT
once	TRBV2	TRBJ1-6	-	CASSAYAPNSPLHF	TGTGCCAGCAGTGCGTACGCACCAAATTCACCCCTCCACTTT
few	TRBV7-2	TRBJ1-4	-	CASSRPGNNEKLFF	TGTGCCAGCAGCCGACCCGGGAATAATGAAAAACTGTTTTTT
-	TRBV20-1	TRBJ2-1	TRBD2	CSAMGRGVQFF	TGCAGTGCTATGGGTCGGGGGGTGCAGTTCTTC
-	TRBV20-1	TRBJ2-1	-	CSAPNPSGVDFETQFF	TGCAGTGCGCCAAATCCCTCAGGGGTTGATTTTGAGACCCAGTTCTTC
-	TRBV20-1	TRBJ2-7	TRBD2	CSARRLAGVTYEQYF	TGCAGTGCTAGAAGACTAGCGGGAGTAACCTACGAGCAGTACTTC
-	TRBV6-5	TRBJ2-7	-	CASTEPGPRSEQYF	TGTGCCAGCACCGAGCCGGGCCCCCGGTCCGAGCAGTACTTC
few	TRBV4-1	TRBJ2-1	-	CASSQRSGNEQFF	TGCGCCAGCAGCCAAAGAAGTGGCAATGAGCAGTTCTTC
few	TRBV28	TRBJ2-7	-	CASSAADIYEQYF	TGTGCCAGCAGTGCCGCGGATATTTACGAGCAGTACTTC
-	TRBV3-1	TRBJ2-7	-	CASRQTSGPSDDEQYF	TGTGCCAGCAGACAAACATCGGGACCGTCTGACGACGAGCAGTACTTC
-	TRBV11-2	TRBJ1-2	TRBD1	CASRRGTGGAGKYYGYTF	TGTGCCAGCAGACGAGGGACAGGGGGCGCGGGGAAGTACTATGGCTACACCTTC
-	TRBV4-3	TRBJ2-6	TRBD1	CASSQTGGYSGANVLTF	TGCGCCAGCAGCCAGACAGGGGGCTATTCTGGGGCCAACGTCCTGACTTTC
-	TRBV6-1	TRBJ2-6	TRBD1	CASSRRGQGLSTGANVLTF	TGTGCCAGCAGTCGCCGGGGACAGGGCCTTTCCACTGGGGCCAACGTCCTGACTTTC
many	TRBV20-1	TRBJ2-7	-	CSGRTGMGYEQYF	TGCAGTGGGCGAACAGGTATGGGCTACGAGCAGTACTTC
-	TRBV5-1	TRBJ2-4	-	CASSLWGTGNIQYF	TGCGCCAGCAGCTTGTGGGGGACGGGGAACATTCAGTACTTC
few	TRBV12-3/TRBV12-4	TRBJ2-1	TRBD1	CASSQTGGFGNEQFF	TGTGCCAGCAGCCAGACAGGGGGCTTTGGGAATGAGCAGTTCTTC
-	TRBV11-2	TRBJ2-7	-	CASSLVQDEQYF	TGTGCCAGCAGCTTAGTCCAAGACGAGCAGTACTTC
-	TRBV7-3	TRBJ2-1	-	CASSPHPSGSYNEQFF	TGTGCCAGCAGCCCTCACCCTAGTGGTTCCTACAATGAGCAGTTCTTC
-	TRBV29-1	TRBJ1-4	-	CSVDPVGTNEKLFF	TGCAGCGTCGACCCGGTCGGCACTAATGAAAAACTGTTTTTT
few	TRBV18	TRBJ2-7	-	CASSPTTGSLYEQYF	TGTGCCAGCTCACCAACAACAGGAAGTCTATACGAGCAGTACTTC
once	TRBV14	TRBJ2-7	TRBD2	CASSQRAGSHYEQYF	TGTGCCAGCAGCCAAAGAGCGGGATCCCATTACGAGCAGTACTTC
-	TRBV6-2/TRBV6-3	TRBJ2-6	-	CASSDPWANVLTF	TGTGCCAGCAGTGACCCCTGGGCCAACGTCCTGACTTTC
-	TRBV12-3/TRBV12-4	TRBJ2-7	TRBD1	CASTLRGQGYEQYF	TGTGCCAGCACCCTCAGGGGACAGGGCTACGAGCAGTACTTC
few	TRBV20-1	TRBJ2-7	TRBD2	CSVQDSGNYEQYF	TGCAGTGTCCAGGATAGCGGGAACTACGAGCAGTACTTC
few	TRBV27	TRBJ2-1	TRBD2	CASSYLGLAGEQFF	TGTGCCAGCAGTTACCTGGGACTAGCGGGAGAGCAGTTCTTC
-	TRBV7-2	TRBJ2-3	TRBD2	CASSPRTSADTQYF	TGTGCCAGCAGCCCACGGACTAGTGCAGATACGCAGTATTTT
-	TRBV12-3/TRBV12-4	TRBJ2-7	TRBD2	CASTSGRDEQYF	TGTGCCAGCACTAGCGGGAGAGATGAGCAGTACTTC
-	TRBV20-1	TRBJ1-5	-	CSARETVNSWPQHF	TGCAGTGCTAGAGAAACAGTCAATAGCTGGCCCCAGCATTTT
-	TRBV3-1	TRBJ2-5	-	CASSQDPRAGETQYF	TGTGCCAGCAGCCAAGATCCCCGGGCAGGAGAGACCCAGTACTTC
-	TRBV5-1	TRBJ1-4	-	CASSPDSFNEKLFF	TGCGCCAGCAGTCCGGACAGTTTTAATGAAAAACTGTTTTTT
-	TRBV6-5	TRBJ2-3	TRBD2	CASRRTSGITDTQYF	TGTGCCAGCAGGCGGACTAGCGGGATCACAGATACGCAGTATTTT